This T cell receptor beta chain was sequenced during a study of T cell changes during pregnancy in multiple sclerosis. The table came from immunoSEQ multiplex PCR; TCRdb's copy has only in-frame clones and leaves some out. The sample yields over 35,000 clones, approximately 90% seen once. CDR3 length: 13 amino acids. Germline V gene data show CDR1 as MDHEN and CDR2 as SYDVKM. V lost 3 bases to trimming and J lost 4 bases, with 9 bases between them. The chain couples TRBV28 to TRBJ1-2, with unresolved D. The starting material was CD4+ T cells from peripheral blood mononuclear cells, obtained in the first trimester of pregnancy. The sequence derives from a female donor in good health, enrolled as a control in a pregnancy study. CDR3 sequence (DNA): TGTGCCAGCAGTTTGTTGTTGAGCTATGGCTACACCTTC. It is translated as CASSLLLSYGYTF.